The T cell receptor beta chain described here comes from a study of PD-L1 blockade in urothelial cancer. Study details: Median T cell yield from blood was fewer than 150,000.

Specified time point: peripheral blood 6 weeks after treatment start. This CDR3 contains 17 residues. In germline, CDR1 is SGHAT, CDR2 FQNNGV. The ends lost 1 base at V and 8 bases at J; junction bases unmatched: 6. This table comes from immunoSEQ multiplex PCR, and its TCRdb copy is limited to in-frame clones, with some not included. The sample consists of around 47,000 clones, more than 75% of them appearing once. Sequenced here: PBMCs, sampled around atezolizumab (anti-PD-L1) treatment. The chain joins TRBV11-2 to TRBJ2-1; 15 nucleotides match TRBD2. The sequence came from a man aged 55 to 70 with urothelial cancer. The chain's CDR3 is CASSLGTSGRAEDEQFF. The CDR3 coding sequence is TGTGCCAGCAGCTTAGGGACTAGCGGGAGGGCCGAGGATGAGCAGTTCTTC.